This T cell receptor (beta chain) emerged from a study of T cell responses to AZD1222 COVID-19 vaccine. Whole-study findings and limits: Increased Spike-specific TCR breadth and depth were observed after two AZD1222 doses.

Produced via immunoSEQ multiplex PCR; TCRdb's table is partial and in-frame only. The table lists roughly 190,000 clones, approximately 90% of them singletons. Details on this clone: Its specificity is not known. A read error may produce the germline difference seen at one junction end.

This sequence was found in an adult who received the AZD1222 COVID-19 vaccine. This specimen was peripheral blood, taken 28 days after the second AZD1222 dose.

This CDR3 reads CASSTGTASQGTQYF. DNA for the CDR3: TGTGCCAGCTCAACCGGGACGGCTAGTCAAGGGACCCAGTACTTC. V gene TRBV18 combines with J gene TRBJ2-5; TRBD1 or TRBD2 may be the D gene (5 bases each). Per germline, CDR1 KGHSH and CDR2 LQKENI. This CDR3 contains 15 residues. Complete variable domain (other parts from reference TRBV18 and TRBJ2-5): NAGVMQNPRHLVRRRGQEARLRCSPMKGHSHVYWYRQLPEEGLKFMVYLQKENIIDESGMPKERFSAEFPKEGPSILRIQQVVRGDSAAYFCASSTGTASQGTQYFGPGTRLLVL.